These 32 T cell receptor beta chains were sequenced from one sample in a study of cytomegalovirus exposure and HLA in healthy donors. Primers included in the PCR were 60 Vbeta and 13 Jbeta primers. Only in-frame clones appear in the TCRdb table, and some are missing; sequencing was by immunoSEQ multiplex PCR. The table shows 100,000 or so clones, with about 76% occurring only once. The material sequenced was PBMCs. Receptors were obtained from a woman aged 40 to 55 in good health and CMV-seropositive.

The genes are TRBV6-1 and TRBJ2-3; D ambiguous. Germline V gene lookup returns CDR1 MNHNS and CDR2 SASEGT. V gave up 3 bases and J gave up 1 base, with 8 bases separating them. There are 14 residues in the CDR3. The CDR3 bases are TGTGCCAGCAGTGAGAGTTTTCGCACAGATACGCAGTATTTT. Translating gives CASSESFRTDTQYF.

This clone was counted a few times. The rearrangement joins TRBV5-1 to TRBJ1-4, with TRBD1 as a possible D gene (5 bases). Germline V gene data show CDR1 as SGHRS and CDR2 as YFSETQ. There are 13 residues in the CDR3. V lost 5 bases and J 4 bases, leaving 9 bases between the germline ends. The CDR3, as DNA: TGCGCCAGCAGGCCACAGGATAATGAAAAACTGTTTTTT. This sequence encodes CASRPQDNEKLFF.

The chain couples TRBV6-1 to TRBJ2-5, with 7 bases that match TRBD1. CDR1 is MNHNS, CDR2 SASEGT, per germline. Losses at the gene ends were 7 bases for V and 1 base for J; bases not matched to a gene: 9. The CDR3 is 15 residues long. CDR3: CASNARDSLQETQYF. For the CDR3, the DNA is TGTGCCAGCAATGCCCGGGACAGCCTCCAAGAGACCCAGTACTTC.

The chain links TRBV6-4 to TRBJ2-5, with D perhaps matching TRBD1 (6 bases). Germline V gene lookup returns CDR1 MRHNA and CDR2 SNTAGT. Between the trimmed V and J ends, which lost 4 bases and 3 bases, there was a span of 12 bases. There are 14 residues in the CDR3. The CDR3 sequence: CASSVAGAKETQYF. DNA for the CDR3: TGTGCCAGCAGTGTAGCAGGGGCAAAAGAGACCCAGTACTTC.

The chain carries TRBV5-4 and TRBJ2-3, with D uncertain. Germline V lookup: CDR1 SGHNT, CDR2 YYREEE (reference sequence). V dropped 3 bases and J dropped 2 bases, with 13 bases sitting between them. There are 15 residues in the CDR3. The CDR3 DNA is TGTGCCAGCAGCTCCCGTATGGCGGACACAGATACGCAGTATTTT. Its protein product is CASSSRMADTDTQYF.

The table lists this clone with a count of one. The genes are TRBV5-4 and TRBJ1-1; D is possibly TRBD1 (6 bases). This CDR3 has 16 amino acids. Germline V CDR1 and CDR2: SGHNT, YYREEE (reference sequence). V was shortened by 4 bases and J by 1 base, with 17 bases between the two germline ends. The CDR3 DNA sequence: TGTGCCAGCAGCCCCGGACAGTTGGGGACGAACACTGAAGCTTTCTTT. Its protein is CASSPGQLGTNTEAFF.

CDR3: CATRTGISETQYF. The CDR3 nucleotides are TGCGCCACCAGGACAGGGATAAGTGAGACCCAGTACTTC. The rearrangement uses TRBV5-1 and TRBJ2-5, with 8 bases aligning to TRBD1. The CDR3 consists of 13 residues. V lost 9 bases, J lost 5 bases, and 9 bases stayed unmatched. Germline loops: CDR1 SGHRS, CDR2 YFSETQ.

The chain joins TRBV5-4 to TRBJ1-1, with 7 bases identical to TRBD1. Germline-derived CDR1 and CDR2 are SGHNT and YYREEE (reference sequence). The length of the CDR3 is 13 residues. The ends lost 3 bases at V and 8 bases at J; junction bases unmatched: 7. The CDR3 sequence is CASSSDRVGEAFF. The CDR3, as DNA: TGTGCCAGCAGCTCTGACAGGGTGGGGGAAGCTTTCTTT.

This clone was detected only once. V is TRBV6-4 and J is TRBJ1-1; perhaps TRBD1 as D (5 bases). The CDR3 sequence is 14 residues long. Trimming removed 2 bases from V and 5 bases from J, with 12 bases in between. Germline-derived CDR1 and CDR2 are MRHNA and SNTAGT. CDR3 bases: TGTGCCAGCAGTGACGGACACTTCGGGACTGAAGCTTTCTTT. It yields the protein CASSDGHFGTEAFF.

The gene calls are TRBV5-1 and TRBJ2-2; D is unclear. The CDR3 consists of 15 residues. Deletions cut 4 bases from V and 3 bases from J, with 13 bases between. Germline values: CDR1 SGHRS, CDR2 YFSETQ. The CDR3 is CASSKSIGDTGELFF. CDR3 nucleotide sequence: TGCGCCAGCAGCAAATCTATAGGAGACACCGGGGAGCTGTTTTTT.

The J gene is TRBJ1-1, the V gene TRBV6-1; 10 positions match TRBD1. Looked up from germline, CDR1 is MNHNS and CDR2 is SASEGT. The trim removed 2 bases at V and 5 bases at J, leaving 5 bases unmatched. The CDR3 contains 15 residues. Here the CDR3 DNA reads TGTGCCAGCAGTGAACCAGACAGGGGGCGTACTGAAGCTTTCTTT. Amino acids: CASSEPDRGRTEAFF.

The chain is built from TRBV5-6 and TRBJ1-2; the D is unclear. V was clipped by 4 bases and J by 2 bases, with 6 bases between them. This CDR3 comprises 12 residues. Germline V gene data show CDR1 as SGHDT and CDR2 as YYEEEE. CDR3 region: CASSPGNYGYTF. CDR3 nucleotide sequence: TGTGCCAGCAGCCCGGGAAACTATGGCTACACCTTC.

About this clone: The same CDR3 arises from other DNA sequences in this sample as well. The CDR3 coding sequence is TGTGCCACCAGCACAAGAACAGGTGCCTATGGCTACACCTTC. Encoded protein: CATSTRTGAYGYTF. The J gene is TRBJ1-2, the V gene TRBV15, with a possible D match to TRBD1 (5 bases). This CDR3 has 14 amino acids. Germline V gene sequence: CDR1 LNHNV, CDR2 YYDKDF (reference sequence). V was clipped by 4 bases and J by 4 bases, with 13 bases between them.

The J gene is TRBJ2-3, the V gene TRBV5-4; tentatively, D is TRBD1 (6 bases). The CDR3 sequence is 16 residues long. Germline V gene data show CDR1 as SGHNT and CDR2 as YYREEE (reference sequence). V lost 4 bases, J lost 1 base, and 16 bases lay in between. In nucleotides, the CDR3 is TGTGCCAGCAGCCAGGCGAAGACAGGTGGCACAGATACGCAGTATTTT. It translates to CASSQAKTGGTDTQYF.

The rearrangement uses TRBV4-2 and TRBJ1-2; D may be TRBD1 (6 bases). CDR1 and CDR2 from the germline V gene are LGHNA and YNFKEQ. This CDR3 is 12 amino acids long. Trimming left V 4 bases short and J 8 bases short, with 11 bases between. The CDR3 DNA reads TGTGCCAGCAGCCGGACAGTTGGCGGCTACACCTTC. This translates into CASSRTVGGYTF.

The V call is TRBV19, the J call TRBJ1-5; D might be TRBD1 (6 bases). Per germline, CDR1 LNHDA and CDR2 SQIVND (reference sequence). Trimming took 3 bases from V and 5 from J, leaving 26 bases between them. This CDR3 spans 19 amino acids. The CDR3 is CASSMVRGQGGMWDQPQHF. In DNA form, the CDR3 reads TGTGCCAGTAGTATGGTCCGGGGACAAGGTGGGATGTGGGATCAGCCCCAGCATTTT.

This clone was counted once. V and J are TRBV30 and TRBJ1-2; TRBD1 matches at 11 bases. Germline CDR1 and CDR2: GTSNPN and SVGIG (reference sequence). The V gene end was trimmed by 5 bases and the J gene end by 4 bases; junction bases not matched to a gene: 9. The CDR3 runs 15 residues. The chain's CDR3 is CAWFAPGQGGYGYTF. The CDR3 coding sequence is TGTGCCTGGTTTGCCCCGGGACAGGGGGGCTATGGCTACACCTTC.

The chain carries TRBV29-1 and TRBJ1-1; D remains ambiguous. In germline, CDR1 is SQVTM, CDR2 ANQGSEA. Deletions cut 4 bases from V and 0 bases from J, with 6 bases between. The CDR3 has 12 amino acids. Written as DNA, the CDR3 is TGCAGCGTTGCGAGAATGAACACTGAAGCTTTCTTT. Translating gives CSVARMNTEAFF. The complete variable domain, with remaining parts taken from reference TRBV29-1 and TRBJ1-1, reads SAVISQKPSRDICQRGTSLTIQCQVDSQVTMMFWYRQQPGQSLTLIATANQGSEATYESGFVIDKFPISRPNLTFSTLTVSNMSPEDSSIYLCSVARMNTEAFFGQGTRLTVV.

As regards this clone: At one end the junction does not follow the germline gene, possibly because of a read error. V gene TRBV30 combines with J gene TRBJ2-5, with TRBD2 as a possible D gene (5 bases). The CDR3 extends over 11 amino acids. Germline lookup yields CDR1 GTSNPN and CDR2 SVGIG (reference sequence). This CDR3 reads CAWTLAETQYF. DNA for the CDR3: TGTGCTTGGACGTTAGCGGAGACCCAGTACTTC.

The chain is built from TRBV6-5 and TRBJ1-5, with D possibly TRBD1 on 5 matching bases. V was pared by 2 bases and J by 3 bases, with 11 bases between. The CDR3 spans 15 residues. The V gene's germline CDR1 is MNHEY and CDR2 SVGAGI. The DNA for the CDR3 is TGTGCCAGCAGTTACACGGGGGGGGTCAATCAGCCCCAGCATTTT. It translates to CASSYTGGVNQPQHF.

The chain joins TRBV5-1 to TRBJ2-5; D is unclear. The CDR3 has 12 amino acids. V dropped 5 bases and J dropped 0 bases, with 5 bases sitting between them. Germline CDR1 is SGHRS and CDR2 is YFSETQ. This CDR3 reads CASRRDQETQYF. The CDR3 region has the DNA TGCGCCAGCAGACGGGACCAAGAGACCCAGTACTTC.

The chain combines TRBV6-5 with TRBJ1-2, with D uncertain. Trimming removed 6 bases from V and 6 bases from J, with 5 bases in between. CDR3 length: 10 amino acids. Germline CDR1 reads MNHEY; CDR2 reads SVGAGI. The CDR3 sequence: CASRGDGYTF. The CDR3 coding sequence is TGTGCCAGCAGGGGCGATGGCTACACCTTC.

The chain couples TRBV4-1 to TRBJ1-4, with D hard to call. Trimming took off 1 base at V and 4 bases at J, with 7 bases between the two ends. CDR1 and CDR2 (germline): MGHRA, YSYEKL. The CDR3 runs 14 residues. In nucleotides, the CDR3 is TGCGCCAGCAGCCAAGTCACCTATAATGAAAAACTGTTTTTT. It translates to CASSQVTYNEKLFF.

The V call is TRBV4-2, the J call TRBJ1-1; D is undetermined. CDR1 is LGHNA and CDR2 is YNFKEQ in the germline V gene. Trimming cost V 4 bases and J 3 bases, with 33 bases left between them. CDR3 size: 21 residues. The CDR3 coding sequence is TGTGCCAGCAGCCCTTATAGCTACGATTCGGGAGTGGTACCATCGGACACTGAAGCTTTCTTT. It is translated as CASSPYSYDSGVVPSDTEAFF.

The V gene is TRBV5-1, the J gene TRBJ1-1; 11 bases fit TRBD1. J lost 0 bases, V lost 4 bases, and 5 bases had no gene match. Germline V gene lookup returns CDR1 SGHRS and CDR2 YFSETQ. The CDR3 totals 16 residues. CDR3 amino acids: CASSLGQGGLNTEAFF. CDR3 nucleotides: TGCGCCAGCAGCCTGGGACAGGGGGGACTGAACACTGAAGCTTTCTTT.

The V call is TRBV7-6, the J call TRBJ2-5; D remains ambiguous. Germline CDR1 SGHVS, CDR2 FNYEAQ. The V end lost 5 bases, the J end lost 7 bases, and 11 bases lay between the germline ends. The CDR3 length is 12 residues. DNA of the CDR3: TGTGCCAGCAGCATTAGTATCGGGACCCAGTACTTC. Its translation: CASSISIGTQYF.

The chain carries TRBV5-6 and TRBJ2-1; D possibly corresponds to TRBD2 (6 bases). This CDR3 has 13 amino acids. Trimming took off 7 bases at V and 12 bases at J, with 20 bases between the two ends. From germline, CDR1 is SGHDT and CDR2 YYEEEE. The CDR3 DNA reads as TGTGCCAGCGGCCTGGGACTGTCGAGGGCGCAGTTCTTC. This gives the protein CASGLGLSRAQFF.

V usage is TRBV6-1 and J usage is TRBJ1-6, with TRBD1 matching over 10 bases. Germline trimming cut 4 bases from V and 6 bases from J; bases unmatched to any gene: 9. This CDR3 is built from 17 residues. Germline V gene data show CDR1 as MNHNS and CDR2 as SASEGT. CDR3 residues: CASSGQGAARSNSPLHF. The DNA of the CDR3 is TGTGCCAGCAGTGGACAGGGGGCAGCCAGAAGTAATTCACCCCTCCACTTT.

A few counts support this clone. The V gene is TRBV15, the J gene TRBJ2-1; weak D call: TRBD2 (5 bases). Germline-derived CDR1 and CDR2 are LNHNV and YYDKDF (reference sequence). V was trimmed by 0 bases and J by 10 bases, leaving 19 bases between them. This CDR3 spans 16 amino acids. The CDR3, as DNA: TGTGCCACCAGCAGAGAGGGAAGGGTCGGGGTTGGCGAGCAGTTCTTC. Its translation: CATSREGRVGVGEQFF.

The rearrangement joins TRBV5-4 to TRBJ1-5; 9 positions match TRBD1. From germline, CDR1 is SGHNT and CDR2 YYREEE (reference sequence). With V trimmed by 3 bases and J by 5 bases, 9 bases remained unmatched. There are 16 residues in the CDR3. The CDR3 region has the DNA TGTGCCAGCAGCTCTCCGGGACAGGGATGCGATCAGCCCCAGCATTTT. This codes for CASSSPGQGCDQPQHF.

V and J are TRBV2 and TRBJ1-2, with 10 bases matching TRBD1. CDR3 size: 15 residues. CDR1 and CDR2 (germline): SNHLY, FYNNEI. V trimming: 0 bases; J trimming: 7 bases; junction bases outside the gene matches: 5. In DNA form, the CDR3 reads TGTGCCAGCAGTGAAGCGCGAGGACAGGGGGTTGGCTACACCTTC. Amino acid sequence: CASSEARGQGVGYTF.

This clone was counted only a few times. The V and J genes are TRBV19 and TRBJ2-7; no clear D gene. The germline V gene has CDR1 LNHDA and CDR2 SQIVND (reference sequence). Trimming shortened V by 4 bases and J by 4 bases, and 11 bases separated the two germline ends. The CDR3 is made up of 13 amino acids. This chain's CDR3 is CASSSRITYEQYF. CDR3 sequence (DNA): TGTGCCAGTAGTAGCAGGATCACTTACGAGCAGTACTTC.